Listed here are 14 T cell receptor beta chains from one sample, sequenced in a study of Ad26.COV2.S vaccination and SARS-CoV-2 variants. The table came from immunoSEQ multiplex PCR; TCRdb's copy has only in-frame clones and leaves some out. This sample yields around 140,000 clones, of which 86% are seen a single time; more than 4.5% belongs to the top ten. This specimen was peripheral blood, taken after recovery from COVID-19. Every receptor here comes from a human donor who had recovered from COVID-19.

V is TRBV19 and J is TRBJ2-6, with 7 bases matching TRBD1. Germline CDR1 reads LNHDA; CDR2 reads SQIVND (reference sequence). Losses at the gene ends were 3 bases for V and 0 bases for J; bases not matched to a gene: 5. This CDR3 comprises 17 residues. DNA for the CDR3: TGTGCCAGTAGTATTGGGACAGCCATCTCTGGGGCCAACGTCCTGACTTTC. It yields the protein CASSIGTAISGANVLTF.

Here the CDR3 reads CASSLANGGLDEQFF. In nucleotides, the CDR3 is TGTGCCAGCAGCTTAGCGAATGGGGGGCTTGATGAGCAGTTCTTC. This sequence joins TRBV7-2 and TRBJ2-1; possibly TRBD1 or TRBD2 for D (6 bases each). V lost 0 bases, J lost 8 bases, and 14 bases lay in between. The CDR3 has 15 residues. CDR1 is SGHTA and CDR2 is FQGNSA in the germline V gene.

This CDR3 is CASSQSGLHYGYTF. CDR3 nucleotide sequence: TGTGCCAGCAGCCAATCAGGGCTTCACTATGGCTACACCTTC. V gene TRBV3-1 (or the pseudogene TRBV3-2) combines with J gene TRBJ1-2; the D gene is possibly TRBD1 (5 bases). CDR1 LGHDT and CDR2 YNNKEL come from the germline V gene (reference sequence). Trimming took off 2 bases at V and 3 bases at J, with 10 bases between the two ends. This CDR3 region has 14 residues.

This chain links TRBV2 with TRBJ1-5; TRBD1 is a possible D gene (6 bases). The length of the CDR3 is 14 residues. V lost 6 bases to trimming and J lost 2 bases, with 11 bases between them. Germline V gene sequence: CDR1 SNHLY, CDR2 FYNNEI. The CDR3 loop reads CASRGARGNQPQHF. Here the CDR3 DNA reads TGTGCCAGCAGGGGGGCGCGAGGCAATCAGCCCCAGCATTTT.

This chain uses TRBV7-9 with TRBJ2-5; tentatively, D is TRBD1 (7 bases). The CDR3 loop spans 14 amino acids. The germline CDR1 and CDR2 sequences are SEHNR and FQNEAQ (reference sequence). V dropped 4 bases and J dropped 5 bases, with 14 bases sitting between them. CDR3 loop: CASSSEQGRETQYF. The CDR3 DNA follows: TGTGCCAGCAGCTCGGAACAGGGGAGGGAGACCCAGTACTTC.

This clone was observed once. The V and J genes are TRBV19 and TRBJ2-2, with D possibly matching TRBD2 (5 bases). The V end was cut by 8 bases, the J end by 1 base, with 14 bases between. Germline V CDR1 and CDR2: LNHDA, SQIVND (reference sequence). This CDR3 region has 15 residues. The CDR3 DNA reads as TGTGCCAGTTCGACTTTTGGAGGGAACACCGGGGAGCTGTTTTTT. Protein product: CASSTFGGNTGELFF.

Regarding this clone: The same CDR3 can be traced to other DNA sequences in this sample. J is TRBJ2-2 and V is TRBV5-1, with 7 nucleotides matching TRBD1. V lost 0 bases, J lost 0 bases, and 2 bases stayed unmatched. This CDR3 is 16 amino acids long. Per the germline V gene, CDR1 is SGHRS and CDR2 is YFSETQ. The CDR3 DNA follows: TGCGCCAGCAGCTTGGGGGACAGCGCGAACACCGGGGAGCTGTTTTTT. Translating gives CASSLGDSANTGELFF.

The genes are TRBV27 and TRBJ1-1; D gene ambiguous. In germline, CDR1 is MNHEY, CDR2 SMNVEV (reference sequence). V was cut by 5 bases and J by 4 bases, with 17 bases left in between. This CDR3 spans 15 amino acids. The CDR3 DNA reads as TGTGCCAGCAGTCTCACGGGAGGCTCGGGCACTGAAGCTTTCTTT. Protein sequence: CASSLTGGSGTEAFF.

CDR3 bases: TGTGCCATCAAGGGACAGGACTCCTACAATGAGCAGTTCTTC. As protein: CAIKGQDSYNEQFF. This chain joins TRBV10-3 and TRBJ2-1, with 8 positions matching TRBD1. Germline V gives CDR1 ENHRY, CDR2 SYGVKD. Trimming at V came to 7 bases and at J to 0 bases, leaving 2 bases not matched to a gene. This CDR3 is 14 amino acids long.

The rearrangement uses TRBV19 and TRBJ1-1; TRBD1 might be the D (6 bases). V gave up 5 bases and J gave up 2 bases, with 9 bases separating them. CDR1 LNHDA and CDR2 SQIVND come from the germline V gene (reference sequence). The CDR3 runs 13 residues. CDR3 DNA: TGTGCCAGTAGTGCACAGGGTAACACTGAAGCTTTCTTT. Translating gives CASSAQGNTEAFF.

The chain carries TRBV6-6 and TRBJ2-2; 7 bases are a match to TRBD2. The germline CDR1 and CDR2 sequences are MNHNY and SVGAGI (reference sequence). The J segment lost 4 bases and the V segment lost 8 bases, leaving 1 base of the junction unmatched. The CDR3 spans 12 residues. The CDR3, as DNA: TGTGCCAGCGGGAGGGGCACCGGGGAGCTGTTTTTT. Its translation is CASGRGTGELFF.

This chain joins TRBV12-3 or TRBV12-4 and TRBJ1-1, with D possibly being TRBD1 (5 bases). V was trimmed by 7 bases and J by 11 bases, leaving 14 bases between them. The CDR3 has 11 residues. CDR3 residues: CASTAGQAAFF. CDR3 sequence (DNA): TGTGCCAGCACCGCGGGGCAGGCCGCTTTCTTT.

The V gene is TRBV7-9, the J gene TRBJ2-5, with a tentative D call TRBD2 (6 bases). V was trimmed by 5 bases and J by 3 bases, leaving 19 bases between them. CDR1 is SEHNR and CDR2 is FQNEAQ in the germline V gene (reference sequence). CDR3 length equals 16 residues. As DNA, the CDR3 is TGTGCCAGCAGCCCCACCCGGGACGGGAGAAAAGAGACCCAGTACTTC. Its protein product is CASSPTRDGRKETQYF. Based on the CDR3 plus reference TRBV7-9 and TRBJ2-5, the full variable domain is DTGVSQNPRHKITKRGQNVTFRCDPISEHNRLYWYRQTLGQGPEFLTYFQNEAQLEKSRLLSDRFSAERPKGSFSTLEIQRTEQGDSAMYLCASSPTRDGRKETQYFGPGTRLLVL.

The chain joins TRBV10-1 to TRBJ2-1; TRBD2 matches at 8 bases. Germline trimming cut 0 bases from V and 2 bases from J; bases unmatched to any gene: 3. The CDR3 loop spans 16 amino acids. Germline CDR1 is WNHNN and CDR2 is SYGVQD (reference sequence). The CDR3 nucleotides read TGCGCCAGCAGTGAGTCGCGGGGGGCCACCTACAATGAGCAGTTCTTC. Translation: CASSESRGATYNEQFF.